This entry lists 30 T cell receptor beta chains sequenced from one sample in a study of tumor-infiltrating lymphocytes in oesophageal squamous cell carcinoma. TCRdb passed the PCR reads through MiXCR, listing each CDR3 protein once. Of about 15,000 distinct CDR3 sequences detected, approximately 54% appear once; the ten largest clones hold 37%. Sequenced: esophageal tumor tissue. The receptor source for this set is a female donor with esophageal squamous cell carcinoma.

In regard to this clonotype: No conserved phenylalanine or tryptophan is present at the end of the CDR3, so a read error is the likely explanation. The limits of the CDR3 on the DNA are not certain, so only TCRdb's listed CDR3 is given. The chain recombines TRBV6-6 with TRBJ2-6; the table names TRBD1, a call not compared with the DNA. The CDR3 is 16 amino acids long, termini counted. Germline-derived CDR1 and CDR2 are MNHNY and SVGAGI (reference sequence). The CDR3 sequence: CASRPTGLFNEQFFGA.

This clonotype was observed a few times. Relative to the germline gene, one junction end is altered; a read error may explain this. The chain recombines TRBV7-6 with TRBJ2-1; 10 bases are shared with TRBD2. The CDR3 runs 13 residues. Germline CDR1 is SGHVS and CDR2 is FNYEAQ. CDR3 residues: CASSPRTSGEQFF. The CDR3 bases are TGTGCTAGCAGCCCTAGGACTAGCGGTGAGCAGTTCTTC.

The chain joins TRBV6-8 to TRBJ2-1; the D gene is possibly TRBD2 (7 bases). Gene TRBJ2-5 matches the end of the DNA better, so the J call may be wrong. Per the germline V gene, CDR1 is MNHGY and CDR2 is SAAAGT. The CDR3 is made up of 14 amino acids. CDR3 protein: CASSPRGAIRTQYF. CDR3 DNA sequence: TGTGCCAGCAGCCCCCGGGGGGCTATCCGAACCCAGTACTTC.

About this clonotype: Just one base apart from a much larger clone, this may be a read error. The CDR3 loop is CASSFQYSYEQFF. CDR3 in DNA: TGTGCCAGCAGCTTTCAGTACTCCTACGAGCAGTTCTTC. The V call is TRBV7-6, the J call TRBJ2-7; D is undetermined. The last part of the DNA fits TRBJ2-1 better; the J call may be wrong. CDR3 length: 13 residues. The germline gives CDR1 SGHVS, CDR2 FNYEAQ.

The CDR3 DNA reads as TGTGCCAGCAGCCACCTAAGGGGTAATAGCAATCAGCCCCAGCATTTT. It yields the protein CASSHLRGNSNQPQHF. The chain uses TRBV5-5 and TRBJ1-5, with D possibly TRBD1 on 5 matching bases. The germline gives CDR1 SGHKS, CDR2 YYEKEE (reference sequence). The length of the CDR3 is 16 residues. Trimming shortened V by 4 bases and J by 0 bases, and 14 bases separated the two germline ends. The complete variable domain, with remaining parts taken from reference TRBV5-5 and TRBJ1-5, reads DAGVTQSPTHLIKTRGQQVTLRCSPISGHKSVSWYQQVLGQGPQFIFQYYEKEERGRGNFPDRFSARQFPNYSSELNVNALLLGDSALYLCASSHLRGNSNQPQHFGDGTRLSIL.

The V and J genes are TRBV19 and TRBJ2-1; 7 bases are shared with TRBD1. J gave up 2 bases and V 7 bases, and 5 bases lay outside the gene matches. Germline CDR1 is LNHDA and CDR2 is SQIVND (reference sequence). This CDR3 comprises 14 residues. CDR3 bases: TGTGCCAGTATGCCGGGACAGACCTACAATGAGCAGTTCTTC. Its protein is CASMPGQTYNEQFF.

Here the CDR3 DNA reads TGTGCCAGCAGTCTCGGGACAGCCTACGAGCAGTACTTC. Translation gives CASSLGTAYEQYF. The chain has TRBV6-1 and TRBJ2-4, with 7 bases lining up with TRBD1. Judging by the DNA end, TRBJ2-7 fits better; the J call may be wrong. This CDR3 comprises 13 residues. Germline values: CDR1 MNHNS, CDR2 SASEGT.

CDR3 protein: CASSPSSGRGYNEQFF. CDR3 bases: TGTGCCAGCAGCCCTTCTAGCGGGAGGGGCTACAATGAGCAGTTCTTC. J is TRBJ2-5 and V is TRBV7-6; TRBD2 agrees at 12 bases. The closer fit of TRBJ2-1 to the DNA end suggests the J call may be wrong. The CDR3 is made up of 16 amino acids. Germline values: CDR1 SGHVS, CDR2 FNYEAQ.

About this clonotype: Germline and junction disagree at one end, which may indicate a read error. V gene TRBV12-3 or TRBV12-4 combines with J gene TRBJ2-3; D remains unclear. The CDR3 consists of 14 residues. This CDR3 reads CASSLWGNWNEQFF. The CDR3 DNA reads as TGTGCCAGCAGTTTATGGGGAAACTGGAATGAGCAGTTCTTT.

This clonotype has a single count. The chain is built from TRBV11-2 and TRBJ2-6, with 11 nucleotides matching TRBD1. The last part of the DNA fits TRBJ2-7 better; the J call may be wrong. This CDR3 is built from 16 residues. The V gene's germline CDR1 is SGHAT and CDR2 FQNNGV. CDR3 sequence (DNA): TGTGCCAGCAGCTTAGATCGGACAGGGGGCATCTACGAGCAGTACTTC. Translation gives CASSLDRTGGIYEQYF.

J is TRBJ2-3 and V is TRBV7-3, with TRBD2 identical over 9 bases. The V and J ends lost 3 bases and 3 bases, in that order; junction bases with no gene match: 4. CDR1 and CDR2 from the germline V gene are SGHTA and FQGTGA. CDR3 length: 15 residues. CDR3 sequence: CASSLGSGSTDTQYF. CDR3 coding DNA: TGTGCCAGCAGCTTGGGTAGCGGGAGTACAGATACGCAGTATTTT.

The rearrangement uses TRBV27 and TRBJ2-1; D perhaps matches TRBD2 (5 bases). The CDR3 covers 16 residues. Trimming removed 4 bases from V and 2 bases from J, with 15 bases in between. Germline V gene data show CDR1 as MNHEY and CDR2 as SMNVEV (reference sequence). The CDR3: CASSSRTANAYNEQFF. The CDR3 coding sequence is TGTGCCAGCAGTTCGAGGACTGCGAACGCCTACAATGAGCAGTTCTTC.

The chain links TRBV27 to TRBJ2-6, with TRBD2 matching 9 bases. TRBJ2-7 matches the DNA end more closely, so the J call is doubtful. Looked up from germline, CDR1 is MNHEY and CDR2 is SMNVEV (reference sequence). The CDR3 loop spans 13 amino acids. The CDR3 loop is CASSMTSGDEQYF. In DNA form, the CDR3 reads TGTGCCAGCAGTATGACTAGCGGTGACGAGCAGTACTTC.

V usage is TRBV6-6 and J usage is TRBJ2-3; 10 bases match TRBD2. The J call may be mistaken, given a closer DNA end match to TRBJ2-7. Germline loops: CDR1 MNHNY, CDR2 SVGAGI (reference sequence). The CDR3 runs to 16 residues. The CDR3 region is CASSYSGLAGDFEQYF. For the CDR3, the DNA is TGTGCCAGCAGTTACTCGGGGCTAGCGGGAGATTTCGAGCAGTACTTC.

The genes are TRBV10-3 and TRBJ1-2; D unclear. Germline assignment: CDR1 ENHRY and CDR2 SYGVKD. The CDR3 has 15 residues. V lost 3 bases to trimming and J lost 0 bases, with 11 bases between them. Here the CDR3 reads CAISDQLPANYGYTF. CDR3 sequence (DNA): TGTGCCATCAGTGACCAGCTCCCAGCTAACTATGGCTACACCTTC.

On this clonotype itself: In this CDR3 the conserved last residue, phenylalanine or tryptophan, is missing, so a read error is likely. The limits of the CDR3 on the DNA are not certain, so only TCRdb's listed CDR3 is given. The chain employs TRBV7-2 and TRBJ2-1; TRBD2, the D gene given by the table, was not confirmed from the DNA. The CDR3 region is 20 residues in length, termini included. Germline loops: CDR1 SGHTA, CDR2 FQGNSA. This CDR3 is CASSSGLAGASISYEQYFGN.

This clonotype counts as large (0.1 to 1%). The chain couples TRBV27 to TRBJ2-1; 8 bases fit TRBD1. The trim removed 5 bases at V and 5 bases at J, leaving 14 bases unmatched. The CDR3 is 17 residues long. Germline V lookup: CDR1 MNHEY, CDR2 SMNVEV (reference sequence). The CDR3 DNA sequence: TGTGCCAGCAGTCTGGGGGACAGGCCGGGAATCAACAATGAGCAGTTCTTC. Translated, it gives CASSLGDRPGINNEQFF.

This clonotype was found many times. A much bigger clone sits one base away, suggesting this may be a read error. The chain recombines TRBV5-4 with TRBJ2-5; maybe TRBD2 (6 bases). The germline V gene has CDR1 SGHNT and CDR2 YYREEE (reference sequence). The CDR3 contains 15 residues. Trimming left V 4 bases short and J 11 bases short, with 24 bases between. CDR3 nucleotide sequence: TGTGCCAGCAGCCCCGTATCTGCGCGGGATAATGAGCAGTACTTC. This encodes CASSPVSARDNEQYF.

The CDR3 protein is CASGLGLAGGWPDTQYF. Written as DNA, the CDR3 is TGTGCTAGTGGTTTGGGACTGGCGGGAGGATGGCCAGATACGCAGTATTTT. The chain links TRBV12-5 to TRBJ2-3, with 8 bases identical to TRBD2. Germline CDR1 and CDR2: LGHNT and FRNRAP. This CDR3 has 17 amino acids. With 1 base clipped from V and 4 bases from J, the junction kept 10 bases outside the gene matches.

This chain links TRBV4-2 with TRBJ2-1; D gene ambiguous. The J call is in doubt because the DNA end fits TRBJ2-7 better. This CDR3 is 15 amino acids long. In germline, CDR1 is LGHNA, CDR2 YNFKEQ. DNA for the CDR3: TGTGCCAGCAGCCAACATCGTCTCTCTCCCTACGAGCAGTACTTC. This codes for CASSQHRLSPYEQYF.

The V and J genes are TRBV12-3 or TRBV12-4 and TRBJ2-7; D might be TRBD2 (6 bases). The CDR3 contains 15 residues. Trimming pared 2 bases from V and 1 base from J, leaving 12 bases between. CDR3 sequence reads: CASSLTLTRSYEQYF. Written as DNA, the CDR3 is TGTGCCAGCAGTTTAACCCTGACTAGATCCTACGAGCAGTACTTC.

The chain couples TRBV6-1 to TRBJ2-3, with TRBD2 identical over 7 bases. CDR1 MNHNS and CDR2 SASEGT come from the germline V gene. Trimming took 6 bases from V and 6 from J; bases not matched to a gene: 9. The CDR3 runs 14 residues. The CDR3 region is CASRGDYRGDTQYF. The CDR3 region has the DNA TGTGCCAGCAGAGGGGACTATCGGGGGGATACGCAGTATTTT.

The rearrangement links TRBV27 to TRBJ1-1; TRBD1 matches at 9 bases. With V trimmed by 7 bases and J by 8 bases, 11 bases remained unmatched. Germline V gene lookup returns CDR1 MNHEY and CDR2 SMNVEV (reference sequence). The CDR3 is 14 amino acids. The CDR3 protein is CASTKTGGYGEAFF. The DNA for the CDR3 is TGTGCCAGCACCAAGACAGGGGGTTATGGGGAAGCTTTCTTT.

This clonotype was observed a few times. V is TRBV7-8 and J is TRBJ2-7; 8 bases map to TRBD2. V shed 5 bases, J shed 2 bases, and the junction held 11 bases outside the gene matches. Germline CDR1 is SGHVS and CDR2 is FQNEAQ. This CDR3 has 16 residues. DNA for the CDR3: TGTGCCAGCAGCCACCGGGGGGGGCAGGCTACCTACGAGCAGTACTTC. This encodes CASSHRGGQATYEQYF.

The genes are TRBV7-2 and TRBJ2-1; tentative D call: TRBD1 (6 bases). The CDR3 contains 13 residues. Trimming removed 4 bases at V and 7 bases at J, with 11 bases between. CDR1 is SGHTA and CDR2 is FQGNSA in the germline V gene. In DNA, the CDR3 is TGTGCCAGCAGCTCTAGGGGGATAAATGAGCAGTTCTTC. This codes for CASSSRGINEQFF.

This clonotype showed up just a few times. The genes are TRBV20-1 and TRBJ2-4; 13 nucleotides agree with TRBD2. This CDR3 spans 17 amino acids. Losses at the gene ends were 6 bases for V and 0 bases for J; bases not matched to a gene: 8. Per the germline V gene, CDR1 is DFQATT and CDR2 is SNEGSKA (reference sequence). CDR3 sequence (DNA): TGCAGTGCGGCCGGGACTAGCGGGATGTTAGCCAAAAACATTCAGTACTTC. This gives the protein CSAAGTSGMLAKNIQYF.

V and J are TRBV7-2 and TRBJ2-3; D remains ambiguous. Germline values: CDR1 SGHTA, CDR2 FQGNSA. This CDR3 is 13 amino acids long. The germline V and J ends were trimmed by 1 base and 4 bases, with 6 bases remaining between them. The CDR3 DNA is TGTGCCAGCAGCTTAGACGCGGCAGATACGCAGTATTTT. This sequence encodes CASSLDAADTQYF.

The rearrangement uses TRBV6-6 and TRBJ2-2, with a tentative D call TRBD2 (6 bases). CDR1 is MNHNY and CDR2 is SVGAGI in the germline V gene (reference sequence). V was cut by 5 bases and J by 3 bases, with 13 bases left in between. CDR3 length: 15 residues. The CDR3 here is CASSDSGGHTGELFF. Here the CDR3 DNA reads TGTGCCAGCAGTGATTCCGGGGGACACACCGGGGAGCTGTTTTTT.

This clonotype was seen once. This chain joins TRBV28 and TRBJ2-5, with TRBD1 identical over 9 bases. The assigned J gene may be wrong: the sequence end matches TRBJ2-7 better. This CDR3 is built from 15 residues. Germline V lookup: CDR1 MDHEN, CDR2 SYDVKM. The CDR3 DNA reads TGTGCCAGCAGCAGACCCGGGACAGGGAGATACGAGCAGTACTTC. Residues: CASSRPGTGRYEQYF.

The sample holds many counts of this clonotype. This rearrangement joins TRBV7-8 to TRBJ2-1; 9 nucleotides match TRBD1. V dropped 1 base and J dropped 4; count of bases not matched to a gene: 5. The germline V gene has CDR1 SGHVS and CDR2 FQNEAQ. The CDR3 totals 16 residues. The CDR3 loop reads CASSLGWGQGYNEQFF. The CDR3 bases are TGTGCCAGCAGCTTAGGCTGGGGACAGGGATACAATGAGCAGTTCTTC.